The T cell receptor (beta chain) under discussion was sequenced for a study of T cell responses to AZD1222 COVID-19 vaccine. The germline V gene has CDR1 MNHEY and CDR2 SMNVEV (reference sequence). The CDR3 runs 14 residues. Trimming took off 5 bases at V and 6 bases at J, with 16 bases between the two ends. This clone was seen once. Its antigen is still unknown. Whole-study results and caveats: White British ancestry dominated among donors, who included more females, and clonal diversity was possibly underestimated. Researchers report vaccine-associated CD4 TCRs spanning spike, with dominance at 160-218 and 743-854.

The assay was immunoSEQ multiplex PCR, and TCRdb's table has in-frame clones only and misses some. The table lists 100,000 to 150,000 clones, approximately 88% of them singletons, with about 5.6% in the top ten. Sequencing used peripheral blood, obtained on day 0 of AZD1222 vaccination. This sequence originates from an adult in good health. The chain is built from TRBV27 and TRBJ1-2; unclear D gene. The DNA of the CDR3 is TGTGCCAGCAGTCCATTAGACCGCCCGGATGGCTACACCTTC. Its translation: CASSPLDRPDGYTF.